The source of this TCR beta chain is a study of cytomegalovirus exposure and HLA in healthy donors. From germline, CDR1 is SGHVS and CDR2 FNYEAQ. This CDR3 has 13 amino acids. V gave up 1 base and J gave up 4 bases, with 6 bases separating them. This clone has just a few counts. Its matching antigen is unknown. Findings and caveats of the study: Subsequent analysis found a tendency for first-cohort TCR clusters to co-occur within the 120 or so validation repertoires.

Measured with immunoSEQ multiplex PCR; TCRdb has only the in-frame clones, and not every one. The table has some 240,000 clones, roughly 87% seen once. The sample consisted of PBMCs. V is TRBV7-6 and J is TRBJ2-3; D not resolved. The clonotype comes from a woman between 18 and 30 years old in good health and CMV-seropositive. This chain's CDR3 is CASSLGQADTQYF. The CDR3 DNA sequence: TGTGCCAGCAGCTTAGGTCAGGCAGATACGCAGTATTTT.